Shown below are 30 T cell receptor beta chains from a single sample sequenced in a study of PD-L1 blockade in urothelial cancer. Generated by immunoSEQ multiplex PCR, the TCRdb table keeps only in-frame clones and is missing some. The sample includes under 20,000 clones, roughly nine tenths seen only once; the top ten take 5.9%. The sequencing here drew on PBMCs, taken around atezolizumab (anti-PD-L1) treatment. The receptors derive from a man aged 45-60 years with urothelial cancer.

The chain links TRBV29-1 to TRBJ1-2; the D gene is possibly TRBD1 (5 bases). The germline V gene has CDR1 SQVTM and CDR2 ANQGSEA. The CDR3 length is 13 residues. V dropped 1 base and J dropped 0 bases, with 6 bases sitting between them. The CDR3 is CSVEGRANYGYTF. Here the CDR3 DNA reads TGCAGCGTTGAAGGCAGGGCTAACTATGGCTACACCTTC.

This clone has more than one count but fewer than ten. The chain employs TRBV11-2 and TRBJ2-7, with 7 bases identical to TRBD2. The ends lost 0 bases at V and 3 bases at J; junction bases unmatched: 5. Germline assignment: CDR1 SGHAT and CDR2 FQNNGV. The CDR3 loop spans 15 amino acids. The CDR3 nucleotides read TGTGCCAGCAGCTTAGATCTAGCGGAACACTACGAGCAGTACTTC. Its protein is CASSLDLAEHYEQYF.

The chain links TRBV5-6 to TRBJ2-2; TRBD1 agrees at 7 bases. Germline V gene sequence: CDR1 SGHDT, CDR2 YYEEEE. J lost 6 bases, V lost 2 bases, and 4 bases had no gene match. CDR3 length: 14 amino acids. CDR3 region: CASSLTGVSGELFF. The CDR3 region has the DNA TGTGCCAGCAGCTTAACAGGGGTATCCGGGGAGCTGTTTTTT.

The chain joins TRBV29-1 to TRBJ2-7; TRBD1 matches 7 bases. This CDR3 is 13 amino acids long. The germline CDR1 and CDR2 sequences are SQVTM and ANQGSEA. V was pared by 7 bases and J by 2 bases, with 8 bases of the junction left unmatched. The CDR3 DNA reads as TGCAGCGCAGAACAGGGGCCAGCCTACGAGCAGTACTTC. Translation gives CSAEQGPAYEQYF.

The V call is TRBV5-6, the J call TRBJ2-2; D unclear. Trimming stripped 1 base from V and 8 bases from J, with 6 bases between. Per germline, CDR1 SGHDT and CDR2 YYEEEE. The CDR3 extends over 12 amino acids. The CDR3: CASSLFIGELFF. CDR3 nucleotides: TGTGCCAGCAGCTTGTTCATTGGGGAGCTGTTTTTT.

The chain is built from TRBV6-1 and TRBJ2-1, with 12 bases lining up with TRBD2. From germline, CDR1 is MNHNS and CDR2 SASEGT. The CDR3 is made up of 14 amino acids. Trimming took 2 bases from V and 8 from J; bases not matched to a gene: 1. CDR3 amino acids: CASSELAGGHEQFF. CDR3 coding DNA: TGTGCCAGCAGTGAACTAGCGGGGGGGCATGAGCAGTTCTTC.

This chain's CDR3 is CATESGANVLTF. DNA of the CDR3: TGTGCCACCGAGAGTGGGGCCAACGTCCTGACTTTC. The chain is built from TRBV10-3 and TRBJ2-6; D remains ambiguous. The CDR3 spans 12 residues. Germline V gene data show CDR1 as ENHRY and CDR2 as SYGVKD. V gave up 10 bases and J gave up 3 bases, with 7 bases separating them.

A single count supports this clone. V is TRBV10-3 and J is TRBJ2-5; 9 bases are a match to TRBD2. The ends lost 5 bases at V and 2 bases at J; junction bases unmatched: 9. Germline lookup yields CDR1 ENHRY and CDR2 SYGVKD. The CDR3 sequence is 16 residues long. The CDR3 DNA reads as TGTGCCATCAGTCCCTCTCTCGCGGGGGGGCAAGAGACCCAGTACTTC. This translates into CAISPSLAGGQETQYF.

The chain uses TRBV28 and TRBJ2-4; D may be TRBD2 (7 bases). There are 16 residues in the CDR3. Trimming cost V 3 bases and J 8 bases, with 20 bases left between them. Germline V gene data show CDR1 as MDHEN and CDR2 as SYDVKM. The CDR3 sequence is CASSFLGGGGVDIQYF. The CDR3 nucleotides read TGTGCCAGCAGTTTTTTGGGTGGAGGGGGGGTCGACATTCAGTACTTC.

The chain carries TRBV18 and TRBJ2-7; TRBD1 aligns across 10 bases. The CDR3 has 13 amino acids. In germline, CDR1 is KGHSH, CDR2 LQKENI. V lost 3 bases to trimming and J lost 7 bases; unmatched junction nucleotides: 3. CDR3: CASSPTGGGEQYF. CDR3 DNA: TGTGCCAGCTCACCGACAGGGGGCGGAGAGCAGTACTTC. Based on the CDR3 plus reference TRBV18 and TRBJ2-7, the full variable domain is NAGVMQNPRHLVRRRGQEARLRCSPMKGHSHVYWYRQLPEEGLKFMVYLQKENIIDESGMPKERFSAEFPKEGPSILRIQQVVRGDSAAYFCASSPTGGGEQYFGPGTRLTVT.

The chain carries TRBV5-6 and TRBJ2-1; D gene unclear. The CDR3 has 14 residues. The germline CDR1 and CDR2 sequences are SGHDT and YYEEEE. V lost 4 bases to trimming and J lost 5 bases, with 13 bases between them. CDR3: CASSLGGYHNEQFF. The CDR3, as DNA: TGTGCCAGCAGCCTGGGCGGCTACCACAATGAGCAGTTCTTC.

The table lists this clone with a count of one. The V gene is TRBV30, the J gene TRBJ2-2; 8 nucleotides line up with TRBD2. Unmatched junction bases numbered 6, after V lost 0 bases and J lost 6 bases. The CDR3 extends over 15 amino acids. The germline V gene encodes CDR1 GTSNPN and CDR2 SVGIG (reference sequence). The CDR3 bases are TGTGCCTGGAGTGTACAGCGGGGGATCCCCGGGGAGCTGTTTTTT. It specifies CAWSVQRGIPGELFF.

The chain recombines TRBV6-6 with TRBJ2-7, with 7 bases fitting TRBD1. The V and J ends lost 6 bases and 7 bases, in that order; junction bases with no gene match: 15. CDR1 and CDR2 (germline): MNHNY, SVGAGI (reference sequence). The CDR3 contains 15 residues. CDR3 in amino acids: CASSPPGQYPTEQYF. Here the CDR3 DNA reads TGTGCCAGCAGCCCTCCGGGACAGTATCCTACTGAGCAGTACTTC.

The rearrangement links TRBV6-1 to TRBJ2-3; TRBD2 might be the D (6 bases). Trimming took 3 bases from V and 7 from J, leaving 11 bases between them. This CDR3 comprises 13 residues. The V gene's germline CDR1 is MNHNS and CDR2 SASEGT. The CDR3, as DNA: TGTGCCAGCAGTGAGGGTGGGACTTATACGCAGTATTTT. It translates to CASSEGGTYTQYF.

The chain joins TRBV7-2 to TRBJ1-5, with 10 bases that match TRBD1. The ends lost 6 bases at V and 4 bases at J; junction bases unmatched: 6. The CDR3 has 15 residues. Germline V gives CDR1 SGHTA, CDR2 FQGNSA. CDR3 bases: TGTGCCAGCAGTCCGGGACAGGGGAAAAATCAGCCCCAGCATTTT. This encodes CASSPGQGKNQPQHF.

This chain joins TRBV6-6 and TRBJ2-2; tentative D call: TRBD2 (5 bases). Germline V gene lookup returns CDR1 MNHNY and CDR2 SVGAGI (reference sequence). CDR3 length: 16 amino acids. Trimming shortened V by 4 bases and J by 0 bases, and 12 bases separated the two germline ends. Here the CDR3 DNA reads TGTGCCAGCAGTTCAAGTAGAGGGACGAACACCGGGGAGCTGTTTTTT. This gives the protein CASSSSRGTNTGELFF.

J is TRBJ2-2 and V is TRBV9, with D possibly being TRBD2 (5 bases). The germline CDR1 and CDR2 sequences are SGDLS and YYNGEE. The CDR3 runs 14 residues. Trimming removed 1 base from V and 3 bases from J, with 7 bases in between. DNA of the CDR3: TGTGCCAGCAGCGTAATGGACTACACCGGGGAGCTGTTTTTT. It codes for CASSVMDYTGELFF.

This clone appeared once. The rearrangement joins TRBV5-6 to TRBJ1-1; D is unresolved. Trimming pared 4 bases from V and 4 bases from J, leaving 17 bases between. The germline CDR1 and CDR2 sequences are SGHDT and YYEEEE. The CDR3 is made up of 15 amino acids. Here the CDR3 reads CASSVRGRIITEAFF. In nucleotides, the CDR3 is TGTGCCAGCAGCGTCAGAGGGCGGATCATCACTGAAGCTTTCTTT.

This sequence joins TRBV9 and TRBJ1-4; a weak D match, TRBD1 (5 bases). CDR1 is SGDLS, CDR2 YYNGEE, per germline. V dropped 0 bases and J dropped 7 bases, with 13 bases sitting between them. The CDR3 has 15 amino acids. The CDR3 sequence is CASSVGPGLGEKLFF. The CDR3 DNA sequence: TGTGCCAGCAGCGTAGGACCAGGGTTGGGTGAAAAACTGTTTTTT.

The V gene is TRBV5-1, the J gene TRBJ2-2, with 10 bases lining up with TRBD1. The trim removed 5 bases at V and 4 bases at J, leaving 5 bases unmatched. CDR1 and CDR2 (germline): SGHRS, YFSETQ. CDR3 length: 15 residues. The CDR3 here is CASRPGQGFTGELFF. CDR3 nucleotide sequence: TGCGCCAGCAGACCGGGACAGGGGTTCACCGGGGAGCTGTTTTTT.

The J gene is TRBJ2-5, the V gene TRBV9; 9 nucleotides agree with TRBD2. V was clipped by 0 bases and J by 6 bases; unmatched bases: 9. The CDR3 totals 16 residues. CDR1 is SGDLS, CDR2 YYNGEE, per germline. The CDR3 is CASSVGGSGSFQTQYF. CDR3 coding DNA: TGTGCCAGCAGCGTAGGCGGTAGCGGGAGTTTTCAGACCCAGTACTTC.

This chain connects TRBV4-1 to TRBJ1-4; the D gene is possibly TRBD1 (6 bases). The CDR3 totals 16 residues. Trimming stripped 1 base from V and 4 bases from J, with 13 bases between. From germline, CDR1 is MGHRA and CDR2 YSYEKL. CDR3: CASSQGGQGINEKLFF. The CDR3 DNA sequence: TGCGCCAGCAGCCAAGGGGGGCAGGGGATTAATGAAAAACTGTTTTTT.

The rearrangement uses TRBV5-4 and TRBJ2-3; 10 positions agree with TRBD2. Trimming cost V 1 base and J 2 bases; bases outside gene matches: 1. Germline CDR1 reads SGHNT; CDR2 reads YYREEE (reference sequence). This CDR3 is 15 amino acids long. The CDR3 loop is CASSLTSGATDTQYF. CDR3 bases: TGTGCCAGCAGCTTGACTAGCGGGGCCACAGATACGCAGTATTTT.

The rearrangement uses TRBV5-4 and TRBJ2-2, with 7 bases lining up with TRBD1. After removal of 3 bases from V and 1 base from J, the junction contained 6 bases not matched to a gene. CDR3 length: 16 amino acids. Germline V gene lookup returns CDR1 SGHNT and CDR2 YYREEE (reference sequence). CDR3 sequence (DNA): TGTGCCAGCAGCTCTCGGACAGGCCAGAACACCGGGGAGCTGTTTTTT. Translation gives CASSSRTGQNTGELFF.

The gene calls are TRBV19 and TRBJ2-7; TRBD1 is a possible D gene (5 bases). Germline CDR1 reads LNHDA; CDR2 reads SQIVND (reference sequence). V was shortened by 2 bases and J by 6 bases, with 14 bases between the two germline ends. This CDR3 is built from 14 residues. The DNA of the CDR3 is TGTGCCAGTAGTATATTTCAGGGCTCTTCCGAGCAGTACTTC. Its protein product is CASSIFQGSSEQYF.

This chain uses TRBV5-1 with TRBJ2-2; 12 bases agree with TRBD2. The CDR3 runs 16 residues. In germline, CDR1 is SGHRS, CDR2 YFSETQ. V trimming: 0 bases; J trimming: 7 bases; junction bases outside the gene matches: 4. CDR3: CASSLGLAGVHGELFF. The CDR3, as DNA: TGCGCCAGCAGCTTGGGACTAGCGGGAGTTCACGGGGAGCTGTTTTTT. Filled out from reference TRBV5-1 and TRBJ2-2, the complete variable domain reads KAGVTQTPRYLIKTRGQQVTLSCSPISGHRSVSWYQQTPGQGLQFLFEYFSETQRNKGNFPGRFSGRQFSNSRSEMNVSTLELGDSALYLCASSLGLAGVHGELFFGEGSRLTVL.

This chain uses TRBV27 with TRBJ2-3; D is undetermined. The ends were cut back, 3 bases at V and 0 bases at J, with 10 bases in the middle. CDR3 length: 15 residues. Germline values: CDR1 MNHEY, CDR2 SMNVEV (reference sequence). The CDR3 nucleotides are TGTGCCAGCAGTTTCGTGCGAACTAGCACAGATACGCAGTATTTT. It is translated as CASSFVRTSTDTQYF.

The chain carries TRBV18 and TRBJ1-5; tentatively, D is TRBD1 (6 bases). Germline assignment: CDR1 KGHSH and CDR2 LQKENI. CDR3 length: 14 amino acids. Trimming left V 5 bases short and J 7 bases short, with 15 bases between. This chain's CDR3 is CASSGGAGDQPQHF. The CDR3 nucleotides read TGTGCCAGCTCAGGGGGCGCAGGCGACCAGCCCCAGCATTTT.

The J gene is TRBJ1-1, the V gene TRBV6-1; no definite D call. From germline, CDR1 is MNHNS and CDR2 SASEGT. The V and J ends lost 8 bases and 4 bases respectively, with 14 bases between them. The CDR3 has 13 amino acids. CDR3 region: CASRFREGTEAFF. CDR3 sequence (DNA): TGTGCCAGCCGGTTCCGGGAGGGCACTGAAGCTTTCTTT.

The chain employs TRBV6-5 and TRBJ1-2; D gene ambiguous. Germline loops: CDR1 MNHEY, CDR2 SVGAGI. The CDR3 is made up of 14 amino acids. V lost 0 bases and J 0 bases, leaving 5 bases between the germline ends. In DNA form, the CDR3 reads TGTGCCAGCAGTTACTCGACACCTAACTATGGCTACACCTTC. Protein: CASSYSTPNYGYTF.